The 13 T cell receptor beta chains below were found in one sample sequenced in a study of beta chain features in type 1 diabetes (dated by TCRdb to between 2017 and 2018). The paper's findings and limits, for the study overall: A moderate but significant shortening of TCRB CDR3 length was observed in type 1 diabetes patients in all four CD4+ subsets.

Antigen specificity for these receptors is unknown. The protocol used for the library was the immunoSEQ multiplex PCR assay. The High Capacity cDNA Reverse Transcription Kit was used to reverse transcribe all of the isolated RNA, meaning that expressed TCRB transcripts were what got sequenced. This is the immuneACCESS table as TCRdb keeps it, with only in-frame sequences that have V and J called. A part of the clones is gone; compared with another copy, unresolved V genes explain less than half, and the rest is unexplained. Present in this sample are more than 300,000 clones, approximately 10% of which were seen just once. The ten largest account for 1% of the sample. Sequencing was done on a sample of central memory CD4+ T cells from blood. These receptors were obtained from a man aged 30-40 years with type 1 diabetes.

This clone appeared a single time. Here the CDR3 DNA reads TGTGCCAGCAGCTTAACCCCAGATACGCAGTATTTT. Amino acid sequence: CASSLTPDTQYF. V gene TRBV7-2 combines with J gene TRBJ2-3; D is unresolved. Germline-derived CDR1 and CDR2 are SGHTA and FQGNSA. V lost 2 bases to trimming and J lost 4 bases, with 4 bases between them. The CDR3 is 12 amino acids.

The chain has TRBV19 and TRBJ2-7; a weak D match, TRBD1 (6 bases). V lost 5 bases and J 0 bases, leaving 14 bases between the germline ends. CDR3 length equals 15 residues. Germline lookup yields CDR1 LNHDA and CDR2 SQIVND (reference sequence). The CDR3: CASSSGAINSYEQYF. The CDR3 nucleotides are TGTGCCAGTAGTTCAGGGGCAATCAACTCCTACGAGCAGTACTTC.

The chain carries TRBV19 and TRBJ2-5; weak D call: TRBD1 (6 bases). V dropped 6 bases and J dropped 4 bases, with 6 bases sitting between them. The germline V gene has CDR1 LNHDA and CDR2 SQIVND (reference sequence). The CDR3 consists of 11 residues. This chain's CDR3 is CASRGGETQYF. The DNA of the CDR3 is TGTGCCAGTAGAGGGGGAGAGACCCAGTACTTC.

V and J are TRBV18 and TRBJ1-2, with D tentatively TRBD1 (6 bases). Germline V CDR1 and CDR2: KGHSH, LQKENI. The V end lost 6 bases, the J end lost 1 base, and 18 bases lay between the germline ends. The CDR3 is 16 residues long. The CDR3 spells CASSLGGAQINYGYTF. In DNA, the CDR3 is TGTGCCAGCTCCCTTGGGGGCGCGCAGATTAACTATGGCTACACCTTC.

This clone was seen a few times. The rearrangement joins TRBV7-2 to TRBJ2-5; D possibly corresponds to TRBD1 (6 bases). Trimming removed 1 base at V and 7 bases at J, with 16 bases between. Germline assignment: CDR1 SGHTA and CDR2 FQGNSA. The CDR3 runs to 15 residues. CDR3 in amino acids: CASSLVGQGISTQYF. In DNA, the CDR3 is TGTGCCAGCAGCTTAGTTGGGCAGGGGATATCGACCCAGTACTTC.

The CDR3 region has the DNA TGTGCCAGCAGACCCGGACTCAGTGGAGAGACCCAGTACTTC. Encoded protein: CASRPGLSGETQYF. The gene calls are TRBV2 and TRBJ2-5, with a possible D match to TRBD2 (5 bases). The CDR3 runs 14 residues. Trimming cost V 6 bases and J 4 bases, with 15 bases left between them. Germline V gene lookup returns CDR1 SNHLY and CDR2 FYNNEI.

The chain uses TRBV7-2 and TRBJ1-1; D is ambiguous. The CDR3 spans 12 residues. The V end was cut by 3 bases, the J end by 8 bases, with 10 bases between. CDR1 is SGHTA and CDR2 is FQGNSA in the germline V gene. DNA for the CDR3: TGTGCCAGCAGCTTCGGGCGGGGAGAAGCTTTCTTT. Protein: CASSFGRGEAFF. The full variable domain, its missing parts supplied by reference TRBV7-2 and TRBJ1-1, is GAGVSQSPSNKVTEKGKDVELRCDPISGHTALYWYRQSLGQGLEFLIYFQGNSAPDKSGLPSDRFSAERTGGSVSTLTIQRTQQEDSAVYLCASSFGRGEAFFGQGTRLTVV.

The chain carries TRBV7-2 and TRBJ2-3; tentatively, D is TRBD1 (5 bases). Germline CDR1 is SGHTA and CDR2 is FQGNSA. This CDR3 comprises 13 residues. V was trimmed by 5 bases and J by 2 bases, leaving 8 bases between them. The CDR3 protein is CASSRQITDTQYF. DNA of the CDR3: TGTGCCAGCAGCCGACAGATCACAGATACGCAGTATTTT.

The chain uses TRBV10-1 and TRBJ2-5, with D possibly being TRBD1 or TRBD2 (5 bases each). V lost 4 bases and J lost 4, with 16 bases in between. The CDR3 length is 15 residues. Germline V lookup: CDR1 WNHNN, CDR2 SYGVQD (reference sequence). This chain's CDR3 is CASSAGTPRRETQYF. For the CDR3, the DNA is TGCGCCAGCAGTGCCGGGACCCCCCGCCGAGAGACCCAGTACTTC.

The gene calls are TRBV28 and TRBJ2-3; 7 nucleotides line up with TRBD2. Germline-derived CDR1 and CDR2 are MDHEN and SYDVKM. V was pared by 3 bases and J by 1 base, with 10 bases of the junction left unmatched. This CDR3 region has 17 residues. The CDR3 sequence: CASSFSPSGAGTDTQYF. CDR3 coding DNA: TGTGCCAGCAGTTTCTCCCCTAGCGGAGCCGGCACAGATACGCAGTATTTT.

This clone was picked up a small number of times. The CDR3 DNA reads as TGCAGCGTTGGCTCTAGCGGGGTTCCTTATCCGTTCTTC. Encoded protein: CSVGSSGVPYPFF. The chain has TRBV29-1 and TRBJ2-1, with TRBD2 matching over 9 bases. In germline, CDR1 is SQVTM, CDR2 ANQGSEA. The CDR3 loop spans 13 amino acids. J gave up 15 bases and V 4 bases, and 13 bases lay outside the gene matches.

This rearrangement joins TRBV7-9 to TRBJ2-5; TRBD2 matches at 9 bases. Losses at the gene ends were 8 bases for V and 2 bases for J; bases not matched to a gene: 6. CDR1 and CDR2 from the germline V gene are SEHNR and FQNEAQ (reference sequence). This CDR3 is built from 14 residues. The CDR3 DNA follows: TGTGCCAGCGTTAGAACTAGCGGGCAAGAGACCCAGTACTTC. Protein sequence: CASVRTSGQETQYF.

This clone occurred a few times. The gene calls are TRBV14 and TRBJ2-5; D remains ambiguous. Germline V CDR1 and CDR2: SGHDN, FVKESK. With 0 bases removed from V and 7 bases from J, the gap between germline ends came to 3 bases. The CDR3 sequence is 11 residues long. In DNA, the CDR3 is TGTGCCAGCAGCCAAGAGGCGACCCAGTACTTC. Translated, it gives CASSQEATQYF.